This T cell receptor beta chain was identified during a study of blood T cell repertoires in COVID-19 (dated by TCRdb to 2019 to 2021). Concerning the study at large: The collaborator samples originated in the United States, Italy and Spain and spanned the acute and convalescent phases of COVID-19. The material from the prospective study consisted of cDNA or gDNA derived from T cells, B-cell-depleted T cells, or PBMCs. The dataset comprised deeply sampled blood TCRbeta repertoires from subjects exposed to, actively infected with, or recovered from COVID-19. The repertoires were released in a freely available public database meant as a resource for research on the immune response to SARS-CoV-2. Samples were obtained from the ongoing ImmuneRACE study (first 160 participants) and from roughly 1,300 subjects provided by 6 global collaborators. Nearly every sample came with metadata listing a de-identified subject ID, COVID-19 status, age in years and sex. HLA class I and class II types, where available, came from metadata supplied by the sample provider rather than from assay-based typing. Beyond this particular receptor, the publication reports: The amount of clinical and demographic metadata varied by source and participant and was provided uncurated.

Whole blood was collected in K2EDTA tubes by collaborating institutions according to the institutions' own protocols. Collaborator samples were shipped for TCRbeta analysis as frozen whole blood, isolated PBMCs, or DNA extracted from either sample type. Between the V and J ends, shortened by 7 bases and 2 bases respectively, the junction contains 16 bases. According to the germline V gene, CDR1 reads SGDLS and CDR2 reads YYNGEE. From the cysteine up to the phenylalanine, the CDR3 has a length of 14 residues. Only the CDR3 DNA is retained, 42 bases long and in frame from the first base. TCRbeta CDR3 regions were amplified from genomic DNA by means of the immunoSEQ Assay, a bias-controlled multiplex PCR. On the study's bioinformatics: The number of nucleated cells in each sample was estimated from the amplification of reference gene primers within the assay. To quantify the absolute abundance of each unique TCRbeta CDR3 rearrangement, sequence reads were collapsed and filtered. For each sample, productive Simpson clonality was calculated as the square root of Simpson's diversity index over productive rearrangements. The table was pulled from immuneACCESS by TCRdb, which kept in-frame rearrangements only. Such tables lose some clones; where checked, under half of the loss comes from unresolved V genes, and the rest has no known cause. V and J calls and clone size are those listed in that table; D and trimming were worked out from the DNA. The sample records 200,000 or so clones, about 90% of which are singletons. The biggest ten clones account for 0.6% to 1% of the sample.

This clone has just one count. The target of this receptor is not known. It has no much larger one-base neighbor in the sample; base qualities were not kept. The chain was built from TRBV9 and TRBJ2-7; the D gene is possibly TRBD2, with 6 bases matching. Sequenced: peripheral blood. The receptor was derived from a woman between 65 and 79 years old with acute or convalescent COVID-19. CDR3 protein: CASGTADVPYEQYF. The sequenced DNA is TGTGCCAGCGGGACTGCAGACGTTCCCTACGAGCAGTACTTC. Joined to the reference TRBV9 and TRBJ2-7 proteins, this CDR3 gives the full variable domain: DSGVTQTPKHLITATGQRVTLRCSPRSGDLSVYWYQQSLDQGLQFLIQYYNGEERAKGNILERFSAQQFPDLHSELNLSSLELGDSALYFCASGTADVPYEQYFGPGTRLTVT.